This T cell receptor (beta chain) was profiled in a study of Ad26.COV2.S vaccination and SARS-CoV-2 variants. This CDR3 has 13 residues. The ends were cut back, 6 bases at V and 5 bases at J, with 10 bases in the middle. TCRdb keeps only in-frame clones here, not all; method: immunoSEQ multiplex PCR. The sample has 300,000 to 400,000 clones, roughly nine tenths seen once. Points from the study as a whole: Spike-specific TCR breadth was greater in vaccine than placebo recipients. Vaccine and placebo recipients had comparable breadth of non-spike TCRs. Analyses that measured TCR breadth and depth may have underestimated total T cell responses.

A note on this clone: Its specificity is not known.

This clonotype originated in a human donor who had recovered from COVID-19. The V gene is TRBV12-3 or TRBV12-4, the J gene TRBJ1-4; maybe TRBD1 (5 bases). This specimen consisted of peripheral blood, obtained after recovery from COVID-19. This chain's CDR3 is CASSLTENEKLFF. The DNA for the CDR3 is TGTGCCAGCAGCCTGACAGAGAATGAAAAACTGTTTTTT.